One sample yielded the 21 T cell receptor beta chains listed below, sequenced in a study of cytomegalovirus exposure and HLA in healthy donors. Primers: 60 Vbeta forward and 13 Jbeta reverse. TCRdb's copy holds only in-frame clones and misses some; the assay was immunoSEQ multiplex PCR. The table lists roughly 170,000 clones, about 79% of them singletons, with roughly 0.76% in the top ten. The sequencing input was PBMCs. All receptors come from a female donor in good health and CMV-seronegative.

This chain's CDR3 is CASSNDRYQETQYF. The DNA for the CDR3 is TGTGCCAGCAGTAACGACAGGTACCAAGAGACCCAGTACTTC. This sequence joins TRBV5-4 and TRBJ2-5; tentative D call: TRBD1 (6 bases). Germline-derived CDR1 and CDR2 are SGHNT and YYREEE (reference sequence). V was clipped by 5 bases and J by 0 bases, with 11 bases between them. This CDR3 contains 14 residues.

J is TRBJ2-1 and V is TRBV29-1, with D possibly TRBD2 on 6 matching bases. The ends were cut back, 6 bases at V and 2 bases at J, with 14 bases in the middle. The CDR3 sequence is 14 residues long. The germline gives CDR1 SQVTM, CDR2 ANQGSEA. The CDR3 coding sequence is TGCAGCGTCCGTAGGGGAGGACCCTACAATGAGCAGTTCTTC. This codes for CSVRRGGPYNEQFF.

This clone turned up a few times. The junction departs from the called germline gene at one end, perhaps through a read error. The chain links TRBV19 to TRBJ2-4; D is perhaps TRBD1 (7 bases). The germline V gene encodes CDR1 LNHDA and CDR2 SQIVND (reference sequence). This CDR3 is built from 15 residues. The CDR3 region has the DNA TGTGCCAGTAGTATAACTGGAGGGGGCAAAAACAGTCAGTACTTC. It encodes CASSITGGGKNSQYF.

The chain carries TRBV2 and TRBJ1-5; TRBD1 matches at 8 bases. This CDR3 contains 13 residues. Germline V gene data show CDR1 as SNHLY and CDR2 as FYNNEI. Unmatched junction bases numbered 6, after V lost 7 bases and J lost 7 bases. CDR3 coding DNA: TGTGCCAGCATGGGACAGGCAAGGCAGCCCCAGCATTTT. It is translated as CASMGQARQPQHF.

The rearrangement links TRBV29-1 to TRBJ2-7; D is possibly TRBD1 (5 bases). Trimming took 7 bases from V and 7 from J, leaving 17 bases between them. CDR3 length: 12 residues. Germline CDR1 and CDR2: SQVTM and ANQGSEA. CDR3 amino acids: CSAGRESREQYF. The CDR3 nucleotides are TGCAGCGCCGGCAGGGAATCGCGGGAGCAGTACTTC.

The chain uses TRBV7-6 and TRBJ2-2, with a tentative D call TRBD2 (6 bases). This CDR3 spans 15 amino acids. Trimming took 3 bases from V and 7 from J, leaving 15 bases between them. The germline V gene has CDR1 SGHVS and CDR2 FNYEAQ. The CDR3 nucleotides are TGTGCCAGCAGCTTGACGACTAGTGAGGGCGGGGAGCTGTTTTTT. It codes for CASSLTTSEGGELFF.

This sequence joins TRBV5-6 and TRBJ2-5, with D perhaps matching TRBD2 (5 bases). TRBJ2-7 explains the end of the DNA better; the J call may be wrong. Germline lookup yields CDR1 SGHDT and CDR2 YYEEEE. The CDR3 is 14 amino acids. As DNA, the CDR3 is TGTGCCAGCAGCTTTGGGCGGGCCACTTACGAGCAGTACTTC. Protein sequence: CASSFGRATYEQYF.

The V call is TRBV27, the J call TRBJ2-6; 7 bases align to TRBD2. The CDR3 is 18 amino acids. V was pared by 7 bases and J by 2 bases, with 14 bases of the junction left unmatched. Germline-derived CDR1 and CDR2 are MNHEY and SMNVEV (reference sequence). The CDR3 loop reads CASNLKTSHLTGANVLTF. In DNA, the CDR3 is TGTGCCAGCAATCTCAAGACTAGCCACCTAACTGGGGCCAACGTCCTGACTTTC.

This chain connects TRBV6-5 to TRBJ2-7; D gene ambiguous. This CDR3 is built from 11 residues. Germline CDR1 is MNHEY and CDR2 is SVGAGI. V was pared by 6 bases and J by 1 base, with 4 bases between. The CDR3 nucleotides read TGTGCCAGCAGGGAGTCCTACGAGCAGTACTTC. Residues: CASRESYEQYF.

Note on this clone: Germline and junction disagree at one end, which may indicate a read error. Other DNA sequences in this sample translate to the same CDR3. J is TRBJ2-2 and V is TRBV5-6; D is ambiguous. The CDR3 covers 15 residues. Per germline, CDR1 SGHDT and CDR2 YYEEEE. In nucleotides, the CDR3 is TGTGCCAGCAGCTTCAGCGAACTCTACACTGGGGAGCTGTTTTTT. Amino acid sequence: CASSFSELYTGELFF.

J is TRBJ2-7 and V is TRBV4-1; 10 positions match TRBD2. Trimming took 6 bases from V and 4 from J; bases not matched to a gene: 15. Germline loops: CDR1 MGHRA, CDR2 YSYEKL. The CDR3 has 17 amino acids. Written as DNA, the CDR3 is TGCGCCAGCAGTCCTATTTTCCGGACTAGCGGCATGTACGAGCAGTACTTC. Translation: CASSPIFRTSGMYEQYF.

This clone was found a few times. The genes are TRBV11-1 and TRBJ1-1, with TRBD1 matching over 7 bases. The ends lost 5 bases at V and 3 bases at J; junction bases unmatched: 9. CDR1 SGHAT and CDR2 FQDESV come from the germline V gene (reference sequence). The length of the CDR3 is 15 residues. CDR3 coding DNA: TGTGCCAGCAGCCCAGGGGGTGAAGTGTACACTGAAGCTTTCTTT. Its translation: CASSPGGEVYTEAFF.

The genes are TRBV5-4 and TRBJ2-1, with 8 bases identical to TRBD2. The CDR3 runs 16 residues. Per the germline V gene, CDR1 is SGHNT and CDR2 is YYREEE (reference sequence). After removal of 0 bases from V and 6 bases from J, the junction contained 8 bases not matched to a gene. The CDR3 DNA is TGTGCCAGCAGCTTGGTTAGGGGCGGGGGGATCAATGAGCAGTTCTTC. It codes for CASSLVRGGGINEQFF.

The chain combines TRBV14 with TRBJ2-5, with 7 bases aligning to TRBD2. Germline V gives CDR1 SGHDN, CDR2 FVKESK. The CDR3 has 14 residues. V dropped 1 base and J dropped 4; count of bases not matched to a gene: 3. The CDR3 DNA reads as TGTGCCAGCAGCCAAGCAATAGCGGGAGAGACCCAGTACTTC. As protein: CASSQAIAGETQYF.

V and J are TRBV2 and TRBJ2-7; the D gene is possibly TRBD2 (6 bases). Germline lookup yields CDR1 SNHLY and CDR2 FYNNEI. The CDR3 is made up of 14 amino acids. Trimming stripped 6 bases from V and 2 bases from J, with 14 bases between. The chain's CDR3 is CASRSGFSTYEQYF. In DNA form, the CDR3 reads TGTGCCAGCAGAAGCGGGTTCTCCACCTACGAGCAGTACTTC.

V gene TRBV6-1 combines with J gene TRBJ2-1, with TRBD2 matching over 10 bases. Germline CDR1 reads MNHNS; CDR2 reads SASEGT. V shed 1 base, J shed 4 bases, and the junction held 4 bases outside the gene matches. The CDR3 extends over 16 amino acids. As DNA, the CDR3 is TGTGCCAGCAGTGAAGTCCTAGCGGGGGAGTACAATGAGCAGTTCTTC. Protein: CASSEVLAGEYNEQFF.

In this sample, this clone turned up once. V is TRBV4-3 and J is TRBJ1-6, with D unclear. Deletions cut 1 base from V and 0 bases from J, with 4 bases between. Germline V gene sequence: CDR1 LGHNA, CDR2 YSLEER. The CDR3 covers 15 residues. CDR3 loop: CASSQGSSYNSPLHF. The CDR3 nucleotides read TGCGCCAGCAGCCAAGGGAGCTCCTATAATTCACCCCTCCACTTT.

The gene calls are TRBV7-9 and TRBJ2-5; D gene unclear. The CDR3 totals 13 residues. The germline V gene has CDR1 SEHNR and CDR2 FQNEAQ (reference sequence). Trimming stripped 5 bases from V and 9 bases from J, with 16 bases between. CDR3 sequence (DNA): TGTGCCAGCAGCCGTGATGGCCGCCAGGCCCAGTACTTC. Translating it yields CASSRDGRQAQYF. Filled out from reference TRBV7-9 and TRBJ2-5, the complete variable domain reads DTGVSQNPRHKITKRGQNVTFRCDPISEHNRLYWYRQTLGQGPEFLTYFQNEAQLEKSRLLSDRFSAERPKGSFSTLEIQRTEQGDSAMYLCASSRDGRQAQYFGPGTRLLVL.

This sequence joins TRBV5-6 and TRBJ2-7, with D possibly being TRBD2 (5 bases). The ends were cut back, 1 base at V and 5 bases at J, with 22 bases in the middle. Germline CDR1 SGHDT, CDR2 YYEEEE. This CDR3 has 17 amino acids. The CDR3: CASSLRALAQLRHEQYF. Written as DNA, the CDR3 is TGTGCCAGCAGCTTGAGGGCCCTAGCACAACTAAGGCACGAGCAGTACTTC. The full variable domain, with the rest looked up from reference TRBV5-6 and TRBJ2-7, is DAGVTQSPTHLIKTRGQQVTLRCSPKSGHDTVSWYQQALGQGPQFIFQYYEEEERQRGNFPDRFSGHQFPNYSSELNVNALLLGDSALYLCASSLRALAQLRHEQYFGPGTRLTVT.

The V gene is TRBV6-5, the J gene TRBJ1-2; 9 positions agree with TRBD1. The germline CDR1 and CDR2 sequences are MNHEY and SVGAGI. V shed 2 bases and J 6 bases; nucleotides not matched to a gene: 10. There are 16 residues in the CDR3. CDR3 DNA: TGTGCCAGCAGTTACCGCCTCACCGGGACAGGGAATGGCTACACCTTC. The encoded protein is CASSYRLTGTGNGYTF.

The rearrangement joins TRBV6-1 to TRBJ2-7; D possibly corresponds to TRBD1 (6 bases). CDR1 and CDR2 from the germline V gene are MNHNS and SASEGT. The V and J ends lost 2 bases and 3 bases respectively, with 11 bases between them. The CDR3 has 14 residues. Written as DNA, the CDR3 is TGTGCCAGCAGTGAATACAGGGTTAGCTACGAGCAGTACTTC. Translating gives CASSEYRVSYEQYF.